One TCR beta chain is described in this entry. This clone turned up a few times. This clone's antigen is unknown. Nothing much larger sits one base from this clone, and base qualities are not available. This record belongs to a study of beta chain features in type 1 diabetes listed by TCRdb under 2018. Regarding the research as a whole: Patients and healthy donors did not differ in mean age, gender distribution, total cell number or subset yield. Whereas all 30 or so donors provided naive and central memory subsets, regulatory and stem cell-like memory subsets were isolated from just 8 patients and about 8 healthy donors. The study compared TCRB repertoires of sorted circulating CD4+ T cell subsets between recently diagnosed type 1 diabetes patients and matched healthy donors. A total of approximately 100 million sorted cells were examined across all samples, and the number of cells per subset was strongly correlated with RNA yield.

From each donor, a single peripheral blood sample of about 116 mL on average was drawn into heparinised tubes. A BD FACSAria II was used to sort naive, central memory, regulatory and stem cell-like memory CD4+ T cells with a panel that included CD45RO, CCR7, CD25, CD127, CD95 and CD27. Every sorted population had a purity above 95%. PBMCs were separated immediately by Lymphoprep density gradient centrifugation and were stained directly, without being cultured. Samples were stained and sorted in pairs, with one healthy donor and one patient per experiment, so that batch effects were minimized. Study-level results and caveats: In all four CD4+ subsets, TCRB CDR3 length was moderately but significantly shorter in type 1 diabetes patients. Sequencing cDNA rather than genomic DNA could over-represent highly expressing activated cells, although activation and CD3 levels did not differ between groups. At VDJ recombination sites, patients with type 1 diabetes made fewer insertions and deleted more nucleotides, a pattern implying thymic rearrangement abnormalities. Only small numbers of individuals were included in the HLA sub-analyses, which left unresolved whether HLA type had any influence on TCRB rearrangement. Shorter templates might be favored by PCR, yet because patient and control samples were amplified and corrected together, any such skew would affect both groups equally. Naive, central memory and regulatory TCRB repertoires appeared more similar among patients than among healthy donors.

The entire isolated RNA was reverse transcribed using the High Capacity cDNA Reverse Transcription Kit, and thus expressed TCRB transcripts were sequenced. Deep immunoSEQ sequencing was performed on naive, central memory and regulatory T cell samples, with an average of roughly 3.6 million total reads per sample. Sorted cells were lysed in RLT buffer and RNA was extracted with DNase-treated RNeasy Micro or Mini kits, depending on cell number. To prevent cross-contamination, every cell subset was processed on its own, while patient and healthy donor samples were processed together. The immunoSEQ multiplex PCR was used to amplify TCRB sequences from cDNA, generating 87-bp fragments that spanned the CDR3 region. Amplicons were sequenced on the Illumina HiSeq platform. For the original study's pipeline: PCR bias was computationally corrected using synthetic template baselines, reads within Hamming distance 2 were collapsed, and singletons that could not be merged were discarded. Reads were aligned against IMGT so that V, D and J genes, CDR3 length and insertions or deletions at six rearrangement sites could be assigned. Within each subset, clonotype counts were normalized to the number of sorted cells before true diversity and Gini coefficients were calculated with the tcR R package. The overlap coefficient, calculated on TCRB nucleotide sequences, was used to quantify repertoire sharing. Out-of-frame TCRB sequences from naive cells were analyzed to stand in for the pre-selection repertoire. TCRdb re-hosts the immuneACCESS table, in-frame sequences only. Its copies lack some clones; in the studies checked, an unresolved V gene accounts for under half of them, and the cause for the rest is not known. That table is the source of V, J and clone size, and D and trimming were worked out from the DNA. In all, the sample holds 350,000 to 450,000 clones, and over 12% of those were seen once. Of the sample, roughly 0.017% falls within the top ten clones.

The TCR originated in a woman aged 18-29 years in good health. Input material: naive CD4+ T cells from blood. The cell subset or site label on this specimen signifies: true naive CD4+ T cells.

The CDR3 sequence is CASSTDPGGRETQYF. The DNA sequence reads TGTGCCAGCAGCACGGACCCAGGGGGGCGGGAGACCCAGTACTTC. Recombination connected TRBV27 to TRBJ2-5; D gene: possibly TRBD1, on 7 matching bases. Reading from cysteine to phenylalanine, the CDR3 counts 15 amino acids. The CDR3 DNA has 45 bases and is translated from base 1. Trimming takes 6 bases from V and 5 bases from J, and the germline ends sit 19 bases apart. The germline V gene encodes CDR1 MNHEY and CDR2 SMNVEV (reference sequence).